A selection of T cell receptor beta chains follows, all from one sample in a study of cytotoxic CD8 clonotypes in ibrutinib-treated CLL. Repertoires were generated with immunoSEQ multiplex PCR, while TCRdb's copy carries only in-frame clones and drops some. The sample lists 250,000 to 350,000 clones, around 77% seen once, with around 6% in the top ten. Here the sequenced sample was PBMCs, taken at disease progression, from a patient treated with ibrutinib. These receptors all stem from a human donor with chronic lymphocytic leukemia. Both conserved end residues are part of each CDR3. The order of the fields is D gene, clone size, V gene, J gene, CDR3 DNA, CDR3 protein. The D gene is left open where the match is weak. Size values are once, few and many counts, or a class for expanded clones, and some rows have none.

TRBD2	NA	TRBV19	TRBJ2-5	TGTGCCAGTGGCGGTCGCGGGAGGTTGCAAGAGACCCAGTACTTC	CASGGRGRLQETQYF
NA	NA	TRBV27	TRBJ1-4	TGTGCCAGCAGTCCATACCGGGCTGGGGAACTGTTTTTT	CASSPYRAGELFF
TRBD2	NA	TRBV5-6	TRBJ2-3	TGTGCCAGCAGCTTGGTTGCCCTGGAGGCGGCGGGAGCGACAGATACGCAGTATTTT	CASSLVALEAAGATDTQYF
NA	few	TRBV6-5	TRBJ2-7	TGTGCCAGCAGTCGGGACACCGGCCAGTACTTC	CASSRDTGQYF
NA	few	TRBV10-3	TRBJ2-7	TGTGCCATCTGGGAGCAACCCTACGAGCAGTACTTC	CAIWEQPYEQYF
NA	NA	TRBV28	TRBJ2-4	TGTGCCAGCATCCCGGACCTAGCCAAAAACATTCAGTACTTC	CASIPDLAKNIQYF
NA	once	TRBV9	TRBJ2-7	TGTGCCAGCAGCCCATCGGGAGTACCCTCCTACGAGCAGTACTTC	CASSPSGVPSYEQYF
NA	NA	TRBV6-5	TRBJ1-4	TGTGCCAGCAGTTACGGGGGGTTGTCTAATGAAAAACTGTTTTTT	CASSYGGLSNEKLFF
TRBD1	NA	TRBV5-4	TRBJ2-3	TGTGCCAGCAGCCTAAACAGGGGGCGAACAGATACGCAGTATTTT	CASSLNRGRTDTQYF
TRBD1	NA	TRBV6-6	TRBJ2-1	TGTGCCAGCAGTTACTCGGCAGGGGGCGGCCGGCAGTTCTTC	CASSYSAGGGRQFF
TRBD2	NA	TRBV27	TRBJ2-3	TGTGCCAGCAGTTTCATATCGACTAGCGTCACCCCCGCAGATACGCAGTATTTT	CASSFISTSVTPADTQYF
NA	NA	TRBV19	TRBJ2-4	TGTGCCAGTAGTGTAAGTCCTAGCATTCAGTACTTC	CASSVSPSIQYF
TRBD1	NA	TRBV28	TRBJ1-2	TGTGCCAGCAGTTTGCACAGGGGCGGAAACTATGGCTACACCTTC	CASSLHRGGNYGYTF
TRBD2	NA	TRBV5-1	TRBJ2-5	TGCGCCAGCAGCTTGACTGGCGGGAGGGCCTTCCAAGAGACCCAGTACTTC	CASSLTGGRAFQETQYF
NA	NA	TRBV7-6	TRBJ1-2	TGTGCCAGCAGTTTAGGAGGGTATGGCTACACCTTC	CASSLGGYGYTF
TRBD2	few	TRBV10-3	TRBJ2-3	TGTGCCATCAGAGGGGCTCTAGCGGGAGAAAAGTATTTT	CAIRGALAGEKYF
TRBD1	few	TRBV18	TRBJ1-1	TGTGCCAGCTCTCAACAGGGGGCAACTGAAGCTTTCTTT	CASSQQGATEAFF
NA	NA	TRBV29-1	TRBJ1-6	TGCAGCGTTGGGGAGACAGTTTTCTCACCCCTCCACTTT	CSVGETVFSPLHF
TRBD1	NA	TRBV6-1	TRBJ1-6	TGTGCCAGCAGTGAAGCGGGGACAGTGGGTAATTCACCCCTCCACTTT	CASSEAGTVGNSPLHF
NA	few	TRBV4-1	TRBJ1-3	TGCGCCAGCAGCCGAGATGATCACAGGCCTAGCTCTGGAAACACCATATATTTT	CASSRDDHRPSSGNTIYF
TRBD1	few	TRBV7-9	TRBJ1-1	TGTGCCAGCAGCAAGACAGGGTACGCTTTCTTT	CASSKTGYAFF
TRBD2	NA	TRBV4-2	TRBJ2-3	TGTGCCAGCAGTCGCGGGGGAGGGACAGATACGCAGTATTTT	CASSRGGGTDTQYF
TRBD1	NA	TRBV2	TRBJ2-7	TGTGCCAGGAAGGACAGGGGTGCCTACGAGCAGTACTTC	CARKDRGAYEQYF
NA	NA	TRBV5-1	TRBJ1-2	TGCGCCAGCAGCTTGGTCACCCCCGGACCCTCCTATGGCTACACCTTC	CASSLVTPGPSYGYTF
NA	NA	TRBV6-6	TRBJ1-4	TGTGCCAGCAGAATGTGGGGGGCACTAGCTAATGAAAAACTGTTTTTT	CASRMWGALANEKLFF
TRBD1	NA	TRBV6-6	TRBJ1-2	TGTGCCAGCAGTTCTCCGGGACAGACTAACTATGGCTACACCTTC	CASSSPGQTNYGYTF
TRBD2	NA	TRBV10-2	TRBJ2-2	TGCGCCAGCAGAGCGACTAGCGGGGAAGCCGGGGAGCTGTTTTTT	CASRATSGEAGELFF
TRBD1	NA	TRBV18	TRBJ2-5	TGTGCCAGCTCACCACTTCGACAGGGGCAAGAGACCCAGTACTTC	CASSPLRQGQETQYF
NA	once	TRBV27	TRBJ2-2	TGTGCCAGCAGACCCAACAGGGACCCCACCGGGGAGCTGTTTTTT	CASRPNRDPTGELFF
TRBD2	NA	TRBV18	TRBJ2-7	TGTGCCAGCTCACGCACCTTAGGACTAGCGGACTCCTACGAGCAGTACTTC	CASSRTLGLADSYEQYF
TRBD2	NA	TRBV5-1	TRBJ2-2	TGCGCCAGCAGCTTGGGTTTAGCGGGGGACCTCACCGGGGAGCTGTTTTTT	CASSLGLAGDLTGELFF
NA	once	TRBV6-5	TRBJ1-2	TGTGCCAGCAGTTTGTGGGGTCCTAACTATGGCTACACCTTC	CASSLWGPNYGYTF
NA	NA	TRBV13	TRBJ2-7	TGTGCCAGCAGCTTCGGCAGGGACTCCTACTACGAGCAGTACTTC	CASSFGRDSYYEQYF
TRBD1	NA	TRBV15	TRBJ2-1	TGTGCCACCAGCAGGACAGGGAAGGCTTACTCCTACAATGAGCAGTTCTTC	CATSRTGKAYSYNEQFF
NA	NA	TRBV9	TRBJ2-5	TGTGCCAGCAGCGTAGGGGGCGGGTGGGGACAAGAGACCCAGTACTTC	CASSVGGGWGQETQYF
NA	NA	TRBV6-5	TRBJ1-5	TGTGCCAGCAGTCCCCGGGGGCCATATCAGCCCCAGCATTTT	CASSPRGPYQPQHF
NA	NA	TRBV19	TRBJ2-7	TGTGCCAGTAGCCGAGTGGGATACGAGCAGTACTTC	CASSRVGYEQYF
NA	NA	TRBV6-5	TRBJ1-5	TGTGCCAGCAGTTACTCTACCGAGGGCAATCAGCCCCAGCATTTT	CASSYSTEGNQPQHF
NA	NA	TRBV7-2	TRBJ1-5	TGTGCCAGCAGCTTAGATGGTAGGAAACAGCCCCAGCATTTT	CASSLDGRKQPQHF
TRBD2	NA	TRBV5-4	TRBJ2-6	TGTGCCAGCAGCTTGGCCGGGCTAGCGGGGGCCTACTCTGGGGCCAACGTCCTGACTTTC	CASSLAGLAGAYSGANVLTF
NA	NA	TRBV25-1	TRBJ2-3	TGTGCCAGCAATGATTGGGGGTCTCCGCCAGATACGCAGTATTTT	CASNDWGSPPDTQYF
NA	few	TRBV5-1	TRBJ1-1	TGCGCCAGTAGTCTAACAGGGAGTGCTGAAGCTTTCTTT	CASSLTGSAEAFF
NA	NA	TRBV18	TRBJ1-5	TGTGCCAGCTCACGGGGGATCGGCAATCAGCCCCAGCATTTT	CASSRGIGNQPQHF
NA	NA	TRBV5-1	TRBJ2-3	TGCGCCAGCAGCTTGGGACTGGCTACAGATACGCAGTATTTT	CASSLGLATDTQYF
NA	NA	TRBV18	TRBJ2-1	TGTGCCAGCTCGCCGGACTCCTCCAATGAGCAGTTCTTC	CASSPDSSNEQFF
TRBD1	NA	TRBV9	TRBJ2-3	TGTGCCAGCAGCGTAGGCTACAGGGGGCAGATAGATACGCAGTATTTT	CASSVGYRGQIDTQYF
TRBD1	NA	TRBV19	TRBJ1-5	TGTGCCAGTAGTCCTAGCAGGGGGCTAAGTGGCAATCAGCCCCAGCATTTT	CASSPSRGLSGNQPQHF
TRBD2	few	TRBV13	TRBJ2-7	TGTGCCAGCAGCTTAGACCGGGAGGGCCGTGAGCAGTACTTC	CASSLDREGREQYF
NA	NA	TRBV11-2	TRBJ2-6	TGTGCCAGCAGCCCCCCGTCCTCTGGGGCCAACGTCCTGACTTTC	CASSPPSSGANVLTF
NA	NA	TRBV6-5	TRBJ2-5	TGTGCCAGCAGGGTGGGGACGGTGGGACGTGAGACCCAGTACTTC	CASRVGTVGRETQYF
NA	NA	TRBV9	TRBJ1-1	TGTGCCAGCAGTCGAACAGGGCCCACTGAAGCTTTCTTT	CASSRTGPTEAFF
NA	NA	TRBV2	TRBJ1-2	TGTGCCAGCGGACTGGGGCCCGGGGGCTACAGCTATGGCTACACCTTC	CASGLGPGGYSYGYTF
NA	once	TRBV19	TRBJ2-7	TGTGCCAGTAGTAAAGGGTTTGACTACGAGCAGTACTTC	CASSKGFDYEQYF
TRBD1	NA	TRBV4-1	TRBJ2-7	TGCGCCAGCAGCCAGGGGACAGGGGGCGCCGCGTCCTACGAGCAGTACTTC	CASSQGTGGAASYEQYF
NA	few	TRBV11-2	TRBJ2-3	TGTGCCAGCAGCTTAGGTGGACCGCGCCTCCTCTCCACAGATACGCAGTATTTT	CASSLGGPRLLSTDTQYF
NA	NA	TRBV5-6	TRBJ1-6	TGTGCCAGCAGCTTGTCGCGGAGGACGGCTTCACCCCTCCACTTT	CASSLSRRTASPLHF
TRBD2	NA	TRBV9	TRBJ2-7	TGTGCCAGCAGCGTGGGTAGCGGGCCTACCTACGAGCAGTACTTC	CASSVGSGPTYEQYF
NA	NA	TRBV7-2	TRBJ2-1	TGTGCCAGCAGCTTAGCGTTGAGGGGGAAGTTCTTC	CASSLALRGKFF
TRBD1	few	TRBV7-2	TRBJ1-5	TGTGCCAGCAGCTTAGAGCCAGGGGGCCAGCCCCAGCATTTT	CASSLEPGGQPQHF
TRBD2	NA	TRBV6-1	TRBJ2-3	TGTGCCAGCAGGACTAGCGGGGGGGCGCAGTATTTT	CASRTSGGAQYF